This T cell receptor (beta chain) was captured in a study of blood T cell repertoires in COVID-19. The study drew participants aged about 18 to 95 years from approximately 25 US areas. The study counted Cohort 3 donors as recovered given two negative PCRs, clearance, or symptom resolution. TCRdb's table, derived via immunoSEQ multiplex PCR, lists solely in-frame clones and lacks some. The table has around 270,000 clones, approximately 83% seen once. Germline CDR1 SEHNR, CDR2 FQNEAQ (reference sequence). The CDR3 length is 15 residues. Trimming took off 1 base at V and 0 bases at J, with 8 bases between the two ends.

Sequencing was carried out using PBMCs or T cells enriched from blood (not recorded which). The sequence was collected from a woman in her twenties or thirties who had recovered from COVID-19. V is TRBV7-9 and J is TRBJ2-3; no clear D gene. Here the CDR3 reads CASSLGGASTDTQYF. CDR3 in DNA: TGTGCCAGCAGCTTAGGAGGAGCTAGCACAGATACGCAGTATTTT.